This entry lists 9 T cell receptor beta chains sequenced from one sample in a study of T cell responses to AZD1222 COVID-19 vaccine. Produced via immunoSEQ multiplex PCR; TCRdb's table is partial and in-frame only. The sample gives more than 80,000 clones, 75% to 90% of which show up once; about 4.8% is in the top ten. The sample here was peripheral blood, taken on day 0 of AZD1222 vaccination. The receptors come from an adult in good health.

CDR3 loop: CASSLVENQPQHF. The DNA for the CDR3 is TGTGCCAGCAGCTTAGTCGAGAATCAGCCCCAGCATTTT. The chain uses TRBV7-2 and TRBJ1-5, with D hard to call. V lost 1 base and J lost 4, with 5 bases in between. Germline V gives CDR1 SGHTA, CDR2 FQGNSA. CDR3 size: 13 residues.

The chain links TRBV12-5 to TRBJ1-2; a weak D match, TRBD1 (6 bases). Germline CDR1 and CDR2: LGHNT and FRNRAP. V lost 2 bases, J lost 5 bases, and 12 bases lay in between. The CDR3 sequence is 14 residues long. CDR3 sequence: CASGLTGWGYGYTF. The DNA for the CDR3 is TGTGCTAGTGGTTTGACAGGGTGGGGATATGGCTACACCTTC.

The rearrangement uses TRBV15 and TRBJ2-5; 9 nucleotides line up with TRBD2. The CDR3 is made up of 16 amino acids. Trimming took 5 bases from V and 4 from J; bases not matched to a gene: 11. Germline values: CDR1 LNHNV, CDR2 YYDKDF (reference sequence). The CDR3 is CATSRRLAAGAETQYF. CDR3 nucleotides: TGTGCCACCAGCCGGCGACTAGCGGCTGGGGCAGAGACCCAGTACTTC.

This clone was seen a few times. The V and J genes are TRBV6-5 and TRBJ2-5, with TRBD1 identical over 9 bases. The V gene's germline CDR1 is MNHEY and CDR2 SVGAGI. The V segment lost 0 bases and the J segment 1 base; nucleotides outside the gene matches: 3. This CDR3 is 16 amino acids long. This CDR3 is CASSYSSGQGQETQYF. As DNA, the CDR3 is TGTGCCAGCAGTTACTCCTCGGGACAGGGCCAAGAGACCCAGTACTTC.

The CDR3 sequence: CASSLASGVGTDTQYF. For the CDR3, the DNA is TGCGCCAGCAGCTTGGCCTCGGGAGTCGGCACAGATACGCAGTATTTT. The chain carries TRBV5-1 and TRBJ2-3, with D possibly matching TRBD2 (6 bases). V gave up 0 bases and J gave up 1 base, with 12 bases separating them. The germline gives CDR1 SGHRS, CDR2 YFSETQ. The CDR3 is 16 residues long.

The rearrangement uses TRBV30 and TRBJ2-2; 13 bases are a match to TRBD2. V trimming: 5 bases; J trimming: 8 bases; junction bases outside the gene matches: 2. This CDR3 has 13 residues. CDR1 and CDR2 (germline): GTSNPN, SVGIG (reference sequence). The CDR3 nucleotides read TGTGCCTGGGCGACTAGCGGGAGGGGGGAGCTGTTTTTT. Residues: CAWATSGRGELFF.

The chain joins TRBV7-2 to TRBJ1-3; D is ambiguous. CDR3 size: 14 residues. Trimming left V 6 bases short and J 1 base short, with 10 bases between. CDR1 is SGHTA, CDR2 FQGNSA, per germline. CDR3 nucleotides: TGTGCCAGCAGATCAGACCCGTCTGGAAACACCATATATTTT. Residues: CASRSDPSGNTIYF.

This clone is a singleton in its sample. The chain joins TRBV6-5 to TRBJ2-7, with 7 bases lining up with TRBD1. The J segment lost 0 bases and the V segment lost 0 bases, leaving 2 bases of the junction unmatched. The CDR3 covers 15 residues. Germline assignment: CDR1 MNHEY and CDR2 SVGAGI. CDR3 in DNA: TGTGCCAGCAGTTACTCCGGACAGGACTCCTACGAGCAGTACTTC. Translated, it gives CASSYSGQDSYEQYF.

The CDR3 is CASSPLPGPRGAFF. The CDR3 bases are TGCGCCAGCAGCCCACTTCCGGGACCCCGAGGAGCTTTCTTT. The chain combines TRBV5-1 with TRBJ1-1, with TRBD1 as a possible D gene (5 bases). Trimming took off 4 bases at V and 10 bases at J, with 20 bases between the two ends. The CDR3 extends over 14 amino acids. The germline gives CDR1 SGHRS, CDR2 YFSETQ. The whole variable domain, remainder taken from reference TRBV5-1 and TRBJ1-1, is KAGVTQTPRYLIKTRGQQVTLSCSPISGHRSVSWYQQTPGQGLQFLFEYFSETQRNKGNFPGRFSGRQFSNSRSEMNVSTLELGDSALYLCASSPLPGPRGAFFGQGTRLTVV.